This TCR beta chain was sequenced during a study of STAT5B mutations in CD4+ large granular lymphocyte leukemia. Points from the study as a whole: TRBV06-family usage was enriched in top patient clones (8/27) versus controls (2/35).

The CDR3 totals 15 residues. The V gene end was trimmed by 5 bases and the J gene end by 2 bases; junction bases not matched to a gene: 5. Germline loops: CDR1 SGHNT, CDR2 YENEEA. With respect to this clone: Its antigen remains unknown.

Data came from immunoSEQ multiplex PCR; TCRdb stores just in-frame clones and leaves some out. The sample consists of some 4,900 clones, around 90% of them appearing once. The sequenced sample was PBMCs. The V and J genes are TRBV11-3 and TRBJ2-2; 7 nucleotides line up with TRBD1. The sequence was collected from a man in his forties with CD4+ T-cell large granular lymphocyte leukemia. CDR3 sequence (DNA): TGTGCCAGCAGCCCCGGGACAGACAACACCGGGGAGCTGTTTTTT. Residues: CASSPGTDNTGELFF.